This entry lists 7 T cell receptor beta chains sequenced from one sample in a study of cytomegalovirus exposure and HLA in healthy donors (dated by TCRdb to 2016 to 2017). Libraries were constructed by the immunoSEQ multiplex PCR assay. A mixture of 60 forward primers for TCR Vbeta segments and 13 reverse primers for TCR Jbeta segments was used in the multiplex PCR. This immuneACCESS table, as held by TCRdb, lists in-frame sequences with V and J called but not all clones. Of the missing ones, under half trace to an unresolved V gene in checked studies; the others have no known cause. The sample profile shows approximately 190,000 clones; approximately 80% of them were found once. The ten largest make up approximately 2.4% of the sample. Sequencing used PBMCs. The receptors were sampled from a woman aged 45-60 years in good health and CMV-seropositive.

The chain links TRBV29-1 to TRBJ1-2, with unresolved D. V lost 6 bases to trimming and J lost 4 bases, with 9 bases between them. Germline CDR1 and CDR2: SQVTM and ANQGSEA. The CDR3 is 11 amino acids. CDR3 amino acids: CSVTIGYGYTF. CDR3 sequence (DNA): TGCAGCGTCACAATTGGCTATGGCTACACCTTC.

This clone was detected only once. J is TRBJ2-2 and V is TRBV27, with 7 nucleotides matching TRBD2. The CDR3 has 15 amino acids. J lost 1 base, V lost 10 bases, and 9 bases had no gene match. Per the germline V gene, CDR1 is MNHEY and CDR2 is SMNVEV (reference sequence). CDR3 loop: CATTRGGVNTGELFF. Written as DNA, the CDR3 is TGTGCCACCACCCGGGGAGGGGTGAACACCGGGGAGCTGTTTTTT.

The gene calls are TRBV15 and TRBJ2-5, with D possibly matching TRBD1 (5 bases). V lost 3 bases, J lost 4 bases, and 15 bases lay in between. The CDR3 is 15 amino acids. Germline assignment: CDR1 LNHNV and CDR2 YYDKDF (reference sequence). The CDR3 spells CATSSGSGALETQYF. CDR3 in DNA: TGTGCCACCAGCAGTGGATCTGGGGCGTTAGAGACCCAGTACTTC.

V gene TRBV12-5 combines with J gene TRBJ1-1; 7 bases are shared with TRBD1. Germline CDR1 and CDR2: LGHNT and FRNRAP. The CDR3 is made up of 15 amino acids. The trim removed 6 bases at V and 4 bases at J, leaving 11 bases unmatched. Here the CDR3 DNA reads TGTGCTAGTGGGGGGGGACAGCTAAACTTCACTGAAGCTTTCTTT. The encoded protein is CASGGGQLNFTEAFF.

This clone was counted once. This chain connects TRBV10-3 to TRBJ2-7; TRBD1 matches at 8 bases. This CDR3 region has 14 residues. V shed 2 bases, J shed 6 bases, and the junction held 6 bases outside the gene matches. Germline V CDR1 and CDR2: ENHRY, SYGVKD. The CDR3 region has the DNA TGTGCCATCAGTGAGGGGACAGGTGATATCGAGCAGTACTTC. It is translated as CAISEGTGDIEQYF.

The chain recombines TRBV2 with TRBJ1-1, with D possibly matching TRBD1 (6 bases). The CDR3 sequence is 16 residues long. With 0 bases removed from V and 4 bases from J, the gap between germline ends came to 15 bases. Per the germline V gene, CDR1 is SNHLY and CDR2 is FYNNEI. The DNA of the CDR3 is TGTGCCAGCAGTGAAGCGTTTTACAGGGCCGGCACTGAAGCTTTCTTT. It codes for CASSEAFYRAGTEAFF. The full variable domain, in which reference TRBV2 and TRBJ1-1 provide the parts outside the CDR3, is EPEVTQTPSHQVTQMGQEVILRCVPISNHLYFYWYRQILGQKVEFLVSFYNNEISEKSEIFDDQFSVERPDGSNFTLKIRSTKLEDSAMYFCASSEAFYRAGTEAFFGQGTRLTVV.

The V gene is TRBV4-2, the J gene TRBJ2-5; D is perhaps TRBD2 (5 bases). This CDR3 has 15 amino acids. V was cut by 2 bases and J by 5 bases, with 15 bases left in between. Germline CDR1 is LGHNA and CDR2 is YNFKEQ. The CDR3 DNA sequence: TGTGCCAGCAGCCAAACCGGGATGCCGGGGGAGACCCAGTACTTC. Translated, it gives CASSQTGMPGETQYF.